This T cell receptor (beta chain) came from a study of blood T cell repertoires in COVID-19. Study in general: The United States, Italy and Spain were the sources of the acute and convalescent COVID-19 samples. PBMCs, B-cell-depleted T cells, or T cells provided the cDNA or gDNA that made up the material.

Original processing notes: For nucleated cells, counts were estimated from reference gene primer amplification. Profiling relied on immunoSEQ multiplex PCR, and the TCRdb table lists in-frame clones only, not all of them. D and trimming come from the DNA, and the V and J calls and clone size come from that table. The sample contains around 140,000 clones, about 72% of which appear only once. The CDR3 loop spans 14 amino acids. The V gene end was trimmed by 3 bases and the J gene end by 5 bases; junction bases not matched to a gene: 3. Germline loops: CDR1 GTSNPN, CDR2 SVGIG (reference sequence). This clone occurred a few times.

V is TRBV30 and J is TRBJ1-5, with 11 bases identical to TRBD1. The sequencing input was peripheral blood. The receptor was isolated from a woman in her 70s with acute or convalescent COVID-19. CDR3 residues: CAWRGQGGHQPQHF. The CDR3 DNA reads TGTGCCTGGAGGGGACAGGGGGGCCATCAGCCCCAGCATTTT.